This TCR beta chain was obtained from a study of blood T cell repertoires in COVID-19. Study-wide background: COVID-19 samples from acute and convalescent phases originated in the United States, Italy and Spain.

V was cut by 6 bases and J by 4 bases, with 11 bases left in between. Germline V gene data show CDR1 as SEHNR and CDR2 as FQNEAQ (reference sequence). CDR3 length: 13 residues. Generated by immunoSEQ multiplex PCR, the TCRdb table keeps only in-frame clones and is missing some. Here the sample spans approximately 140,000 clones, 70% to 90% being singletons. The source is a man aged 60-69 years with active or convalescent COVID-19. The sequenced material came from peripheral blood. V usage is TRBV7-9 and J usage is TRBJ2-3; possible D gene TRBD2, 6 bases. The CDR3 loop reads CASSWGEADTQYF. CDR3 DNA: TGTGCCAGCAGTTGGGGGGAGGCAGATACGCAGTATTTT.